The 5 T cell receptor beta chains below all came from one sample that was sequenced in a study of TET2 disruption in CD19-targeted CAR T cells. Treatment denoted: autologous CTL019 cells: CD19 CAR with 4-1BB and CD3 zeta domains. No cognate antigen is known for these TCRs. Data came from immunoSEQ multiplex PCR; TCRdb stores just in-frame clones and leaves some out. Here the sample table reports roughly 26,000 clones. This sample comprised CD8- CAR+ T cells sorted from cultured blood T cells, obtained for CD19 CAR T cell therapy. Subset indicated: CD8-negative CAR-positive T cells from the infusion product. The origin of the receptors is a man in his 70s with chronic lymphocytic leukemia.

This clone registers medium-sized by frequency. The observed sequence ends 3 residues before the CDR3 terminus, with the missing tail filled in from the germline J gene. The genes are TRBV18 and TRBJ2-3; weak D call: TRBD1 (5 bases). CDR3 length: 15 residues. Trimming stripped 1 base from V and 5 bases from J, with 13 bases between. Per the germline V gene, CDR1 is KGHSH and CDR2 is LQKENI. This CDR3 is CASSPRGQGGDTQYF. The part of the CDR3 DNA that was read is TGTGCCAGCTCACCACGCGGCCAGGGTGGAGATACG.

Regarding this clone: Read sequence stops 3 residues before the CDR3 end, and the germline J gene provides the missing end. The gene calls are TRBV18 and TRBJ2-1; 8 positions agree with TRBD2. The V gene end was trimmed by 6 bases and the J gene end by 9 bases; junction bases not matched to a gene: 13. The CDR3 contains 15 residues. Germline V gene sequence: CDR1 KGHSH, CDR2 LQKENI. The CDR3 reads CASSHTGTRAAEQFF. The part of the CDR3 DNA that was read is TGTGCCAGCTCTCATACCGGGACTAGGGCCGCTGAG. Full variable domain (outside the CDR3, taken from reference TRBV18 and TRBJ2-1): NAGVMQNPRHLVRRRGQEARLRCSPMKGHSHVYWYRQLPEEGLKFMVYLQKENIIDESGMPKERFSAEFPKEGPSILRIQQVVRGDSAAYFCASSHTGTRAAEQFFGPGTRLTVL.

With respect to this clone: The read ends 3 residues early relative to the CDR3; the germline J gene fills the gap. The chain has TRBV18 and TRBJ2-1; TRBD2 agrees at 10 bases. Looked up from germline, CDR1 is KGHSH and CDR2 is LQKENI. With 3 bases clipped from V and 2 bases from J, the junction kept 10 bases outside the gene matches. CDR3 length: 18 amino acids. CDR3 in amino acids: CASSPGPSGGPAYNEQFF. CDR3 DNA (partial): TGTGCCAGCTCACCCGGCCCTAGCGGGGGCCCAGCCTACAATGAG.

To note about this clone: The read falls 3 residues short of the CDR3 end, and the missing part is taken from the germline J gene. The sample has other DNA sequences that encode this CDR3 too. J is TRBJ1-3 and V is TRBV11-2, with D tentatively TRBD1 (5 bases). Germline V lookup: CDR1 SGHAT, CDR2 FQNNGV. The length of the CDR3 is 15 residues. Trimming removed 5 bases at V and 6 bases at J, with 17 bases between. The DNA read from the CDR3 is TGTGCCAGCAGCGGTCGACAGTACCCCGAAAACACC. Its translation is CASSGRQYPENT. The entire CDR3 sequence reads CASSGRQYPENTIYF.

Of note for this clone: The CDR3 extends 3 residues past the end of the read, so its final part is completed from the germline J gene. The chain couples TRBV19 to TRBJ2-2, with 7 bases lining up with TRBD1. CDR3 length: 16 residues. CDR1 is LNHDA and CDR2 is SQIVND in the germline V gene (reference sequence). The V segment lost 8 bases and the J segment 4 bases; nucleotides outside the gene matches: 13. The CDR3 sequence: CASCLQGVLLTGELFF. The covered CDR3 bases are TGTGCCAGTTGTCTTCAGGGGGTTCTACTCACCGGGGAG. The whole variable domain, remainder taken from reference TRBV19 and TRBJ2-2, is DGGITQSPKYLFRKEGQNVTLSCEQNLNHDAMYWYRQDPGQGLRLIYYSQIVNDFQKGDIAEGYSVSREKKESFPLTVTSAQKNPTAFYLCASCLQGVLLTGELFFGEGSRLTVL.